The rows below give T cell receptor beta chains drawn from one sample of a study of Graves' ophthalmopathy and Graves' hyperthyroidism. TCRdb reprocessed the multiplex PCR reads via MiXCR and lists one record per CDR3 protein. The data show under 400,000 distinct CDR3 sequences, with 15% to 20% seen just once and 12% held by the top ten. Input material: peripheral blood. These receptors originate from an adult man with Graves' ophthalmopathy. Each CDR3 is given with its conserved first and last residue. Fields, in order: D gene, V gene, J gene, clone size, CDR3 protein, CDR3 DNA. A D gene is named only where the DNA matches it firmly. Size is omitted from some rows. Given values are once, few, many or a class for expanded clones.

D gene: TRBD2; V gene: TRBV29-1; J gene: TRBJ2-7; clone size: many; CDR3 protein: CSVALAAYEQYF; CDR3 DNA: TGCAGCGTTGCTCTAGCGGCCTACGAGCAGTACTTC
D gene: TRBD1; V gene: TRBV5-1; J gene: TRBJ1-1; clone size: many; CDR3 protein: CASSFGGTGSNTEAFF; CDR3 DNA: TGCGCCAGCAGCTTTGGTGGGACAGGGTCGAACACTGAAGCTTTCTTT
D gene: NA; V gene: TRBV24-1; J gene: TRBJ1-5; clone size: many; CDR3 protein: CATSVQNLNQPQHF; CDR3 DNA: TGTGCCACCAGTGTCCAAAACCTCAATCAGCCCCAGCATTTT
D gene: TRBD2; V gene: TRBV3-1; J gene: TRBJ2-7; clone size: many; CDR3 protein: CASSQVSGMLYEQYF; CDR3 DNA: TGTGCCAGCAGCCAGGTGAGCGGGATGTTATACGAGCAGTACTTC
D gene: NA; V gene: TRBV20-1; J gene: TRBJ2-2; clone size: NA; CDR3 protein: CSARAASGTGELFF; CDR3 DNA: TGCAGTGCTAGAGCGGCTAGTGGGACCGGGGAGCTGTTTTTT
D gene: NA; V gene: TRBV28; J gene: TRBJ1-2; clone size: NA; CDR3 protein: CASSLRPGPSYGYTF; CDR3 DNA: TGTGCCAGCAGTTTACGTCCAGGCCCCAGTTATGGCTACACCTTC
D gene: NA; V gene: TRBV9; J gene: TRBJ2-7; clone size: many; CDR3 protein: CASGDGGRDAEQYF; CDR3 DNA: TGTGCCAGCGGGGACGGTGGGCGGGACGCCGAGCAGTACTTC
D gene: TRBD1; V gene: TRBV7-2; J gene: TRBJ1-6; clone size: many; CDR3 protein: CASSLDPTGTYNSPLHF; CDR3 DNA: TGTGCCAGCAGCTTAGATCCGACAGGGACCTATAATTCACCCCTCCACTTT
D gene: TRBD2; V gene: TRBV20-1; J gene: TRBJ2-5; clone size: many; CDR3 protein: CSTTPREGFGETQYF; CDR3 DNA: TGCAGTACTACCCCGCGGGAGGGCTTCGGGGAGACCCAGTACTTC
D gene: NA; V gene: TRBV28; J gene: TRBJ1-1; clone size: many; CDR3 protein: CASSAPRTGAWGTEAFF; CDR3 DNA: TGTGCCAGCAGCGCCCCCCGGACCGGGGCGTGGGGCACTGAAGCTTTCTTT
D gene: NA; V gene: TRBV5-1; J gene: TRBJ2-7; clone size: many; CDR3 protein: CASSSYTAYEQYF; CDR3 DNA: TGCGCCAGCAGCTCGTACACCGCCTACGAGCAGTACTTC
D gene: NA; V gene: TRBV28; J gene: TRBJ1-5; clone size: NA; CDR3 protein: CASGERRDQPQHF; CDR3 DNA: TGTGCCAGCGGTGAAAGGAGGGATCAGCCCCAGCATTTT
D gene: TRBD2; V gene: TRBV6-2/TRBV6-3; J gene: TRBJ2-2; clone size: NA; CDR3 protein: CASTPPPLTSGRNTGELFF; CDR3 DNA: TGTGCCAGCACACCTCCCCCCTTGACTAGCGGGAGGAACACCGGGGAGCTGTTTTTT
D gene: NA; V gene: TRBV30; J gene: TRBJ2-7; clone size: many; CDR3 protein: CAWGRVTYEQYF; CDR3 DNA: TGTGCCTGGGGAAGGGTTACCTACGAGCAGTACTTC
D gene: NA; V gene: TRBV2; J gene: TRBJ1-5; clone size: NA; CDR3 protein: CASSEFRGTNQPQHF; CDR3 DNA: TGTGCCAGCAGTGAATTCCGGGGGACAAATCAGCCCCAGCATTTT
D gene: NA; V gene: TRBV7-9; J gene: TRBJ1-2; clone size: many; CDR3 protein: CASSANNRDPYGYTF; CDR3 DNA: TGTGCCAGCAGCGCGAATAACAGGGACCCCTATGGCTACACCTTC
D gene: NA; V gene: TRBV6-5; J gene: TRBJ2-7; clone size: many; CDR3 protein: CASSLGGAVEQYF; CDR3 DNA: TGTGCCAGCAGTTTAGGGGGAGCGGTCGAGCAGTACTTC
D gene: NA; V gene: TRBV4-3; J gene: TRBJ1-6; clone size: many; CDR3 protein: CASSQDTGLPIPPLHF; CDR3 DNA: TGCGCCAGCAGCCAAGATACGGGACTGCCGATACCACCCCTCCACTTT
D gene: TRBD1; V gene: TRBV29-1; J gene: TRBJ2-7; clone size: many; CDR3 protein: CSVRTGNSYEQYF; CDR3 DNA: TGCAGCGTAAGGACAGGGAACTCCTACGAGCAGTACTTC
D gene: TRBD1; V gene: TRBV5-1; J gene: TRBJ1-1; clone size: many; CDR3 protein: CASSVHRGSEAFF; CDR3 DNA: TGCGCCAGCAGCGTACACAGGGGATCTGAAGCTTTCTTT
D gene: NA; V gene: TRBV30; J gene: TRBJ2-2; clone size: many; CDR3 protein: CAGVGANTGELFF; CDR3 DNA: TGTGCCGGGGTGGGCGCGAACACCGGGGAGCTGTTTTTT
D gene: NA; V gene: TRBV7-2; J gene: TRBJ1-6; clone size: many; CDR3 protein: CASSLEGAVDSPLHF; CDR3 DNA: TGTGCCAGCAGCTTAGAAGGGGCCGTGGACTCACCCCTCCACTTT
D gene: NA; V gene: TRBV29-1; J gene: TRBJ1-2; clone size: NA; CDR3 protein: CSVEVGGLYGYTF; CDR3 DNA: TGCAGCGTTGAGGTCGGGGGGCTGTATGGCTACACCTTC
D gene: NA; V gene: TRBV30; J gene: TRBJ2-5; clone size: many; CDR3 protein: CACSEQETQYF; CDR3 DNA: TGTGCCTGTAGCGAACAAGAGACCCAGTACTTC
D gene: NA; V gene: TRBV6-1; J gene: TRBJ2-5; clone size: NA; CDR3 protein: CASSEAGELKFGVEETQYF; CDR3 DNA: TGTGCCAGCAGTGAAGCGGGGGAGTTAAAGTTCGGAGTAGAAGAGACCCAGTACTTC
D gene: TRBD1; V gene: TRBV12-3/TRBV12-4; J gene: TRBJ2-7; clone size: NA; CDR3 protein: CASSGVGQGRGEQYF; CDR3 DNA: TGTGCCAGCAGTGGAGTGGGACAGGGAAGAGGCGAGCAGTACTTC